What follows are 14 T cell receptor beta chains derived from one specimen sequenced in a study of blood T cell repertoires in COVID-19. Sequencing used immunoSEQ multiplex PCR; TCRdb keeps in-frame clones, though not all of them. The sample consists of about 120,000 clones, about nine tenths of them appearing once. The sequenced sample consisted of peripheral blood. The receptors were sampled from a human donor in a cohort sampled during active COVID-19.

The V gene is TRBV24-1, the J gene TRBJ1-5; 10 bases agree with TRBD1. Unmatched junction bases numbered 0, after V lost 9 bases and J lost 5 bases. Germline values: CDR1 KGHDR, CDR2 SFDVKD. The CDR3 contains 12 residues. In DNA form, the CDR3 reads TGTGCCACCGGACAGGGGGATCAGCCCCAGCATTTT. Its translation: CATGQGDQPQHF.

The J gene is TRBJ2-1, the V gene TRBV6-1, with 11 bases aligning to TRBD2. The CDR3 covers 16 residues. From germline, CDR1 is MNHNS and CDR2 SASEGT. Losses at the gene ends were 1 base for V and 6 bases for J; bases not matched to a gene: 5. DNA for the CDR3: TGTGCCAGCAGTGAAGTAGCGGGAGGGCCTGCCAATGAGCAGTTCTTC. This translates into CASSEVAGGPANEQFF.

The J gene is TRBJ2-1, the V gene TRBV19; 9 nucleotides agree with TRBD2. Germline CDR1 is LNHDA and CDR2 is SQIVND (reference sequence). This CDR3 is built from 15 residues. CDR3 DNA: TGTGAATTCGCGGGAGGGCCCAAGACCTACAATGAGCAGTTCTTC. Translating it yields CEFAGGPKTYNEQFF.

CDR3 in DNA: TGTGCCAGCTCATCCGGACTGGAAACCTCCTACAATGAGCAGTTCTTC. Translated: CASSSGLETSYNEQFF. The rearrangement joins TRBV18 to TRBJ2-1, with D possibly matching TRBD2 (5 bases). Trimming took off 5 bases at V and 0 bases at J, with 14 bases between the two ends. The CDR3 totals 16 residues. Per the germline V gene, CDR1 is KGHSH and CDR2 is LQKENI.

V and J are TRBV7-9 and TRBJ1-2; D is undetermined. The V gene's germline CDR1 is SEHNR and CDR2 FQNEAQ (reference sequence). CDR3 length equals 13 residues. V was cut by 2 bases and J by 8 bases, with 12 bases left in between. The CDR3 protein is CASSLRQDNGYTF. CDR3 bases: TGTGCCAGCAGCTTAAGGCAGGATAACGGCTACACCTTC.

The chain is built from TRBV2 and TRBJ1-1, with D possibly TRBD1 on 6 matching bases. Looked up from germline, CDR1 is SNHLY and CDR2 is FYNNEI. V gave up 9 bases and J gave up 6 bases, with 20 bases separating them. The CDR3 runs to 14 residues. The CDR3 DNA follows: TGTGCCAGTATACAGGCGGCAGGGGTCCCTGAAGCTTTCTTT. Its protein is CASIQAAGVPEAFF.

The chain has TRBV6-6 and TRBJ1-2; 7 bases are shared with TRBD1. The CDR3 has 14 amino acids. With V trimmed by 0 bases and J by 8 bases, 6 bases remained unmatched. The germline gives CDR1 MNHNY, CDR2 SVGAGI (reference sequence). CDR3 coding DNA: TGTGCCAGCAGTTACTCGTCAGGAGGGGGCGGCTACACCTTC. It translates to CASSYSSGGGGYTF.

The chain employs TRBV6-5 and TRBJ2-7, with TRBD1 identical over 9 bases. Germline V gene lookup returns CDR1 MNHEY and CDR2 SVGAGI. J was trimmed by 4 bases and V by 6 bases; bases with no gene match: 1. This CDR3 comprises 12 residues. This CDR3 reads CASRDRGYEQYF. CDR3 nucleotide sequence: TGTGCCAGCAGGGACAGGGGTTACGAGCAGTACTTC.

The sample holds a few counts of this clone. The CDR3 nucleotides read TGTGCCAGCAGCTTAGACTCAGGAGCGGGAGGACAGCCCCAGCATTTT. Protein sequence: CASSLDSGAGGQPQHF. The V and J genes are TRBV7-9 and TRBJ1-5; D is undetermined. Germline CDR1 and CDR2: SEHNR and FQNEAQ (reference sequence). CDR3 length equals 16 residues. Trimming took 1 base from V and 7 from J, leaving 17 bases between them.

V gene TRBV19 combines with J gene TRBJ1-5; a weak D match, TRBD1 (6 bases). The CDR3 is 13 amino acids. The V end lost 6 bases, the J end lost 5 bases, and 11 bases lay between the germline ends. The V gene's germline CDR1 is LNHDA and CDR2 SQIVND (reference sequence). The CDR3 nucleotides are TGTGCCAGTAGCCGGGACACCTATCAGCCCCAGCATTTT. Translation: CASSRDTYQPQHF.

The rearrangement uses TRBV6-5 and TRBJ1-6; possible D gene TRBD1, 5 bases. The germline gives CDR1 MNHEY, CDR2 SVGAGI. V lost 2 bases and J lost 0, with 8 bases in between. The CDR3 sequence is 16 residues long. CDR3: CASSYDSYSYNSPLHF. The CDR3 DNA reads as TGTGCCAGCAGTTACGACAGCTACTCCTATAATTCACCCCTCCACTTT.

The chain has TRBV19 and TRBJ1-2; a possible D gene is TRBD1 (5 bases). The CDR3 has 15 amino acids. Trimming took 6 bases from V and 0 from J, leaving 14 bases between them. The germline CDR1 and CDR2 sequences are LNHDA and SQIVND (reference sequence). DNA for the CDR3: TGTGCCAGTAGAAAACTTACGACAGCTAACTATGGCTACACCTTC. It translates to CASRKLTTANYGYTF.

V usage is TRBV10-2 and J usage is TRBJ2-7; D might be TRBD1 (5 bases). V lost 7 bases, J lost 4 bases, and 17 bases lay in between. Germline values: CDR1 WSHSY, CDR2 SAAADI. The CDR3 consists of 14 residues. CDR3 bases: TGCGCCAGCAAGACAGCACTGAGATTGTACGAGCAGTACTTC. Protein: CASKTALRLYEQYF.

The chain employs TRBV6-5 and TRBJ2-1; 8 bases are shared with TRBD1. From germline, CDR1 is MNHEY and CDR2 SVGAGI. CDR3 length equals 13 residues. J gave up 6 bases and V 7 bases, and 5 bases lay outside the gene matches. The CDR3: CASIKQGVNEQFF. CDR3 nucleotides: TGTGCCAGCATCAAACAGGGGGTCAATGAGCAGTTCTTC.